Listed here are 29 T cell receptor beta chains from one sample, sequenced in a study of T cell responses to AZD1222 COVID-19 vaccine. Using immunoSEQ multiplex PCR, the repertoire was profiled, and TCRdb retains in-frame clones only, with some absent. This sample yields fewer than 90,000 clones, of which approximately 90% are seen a single time; around 10% belongs to the top ten. The source material was peripheral blood, sampled 28 days after the second AZD1222 dose. The receptors here all came from an adult who received the AZD1222 COVID-19 vaccine.

This rearrangement joins TRBV9 to TRBJ1-1, with D possibly matching TRBD1 (6 bases). The V end lost 4 bases, the J end lost 12 bases, and 25 bases lay between the germline ends. From germline, CDR1 is SGDLS and CDR2 YYNGEE. This CDR3 is 15 amino acids long. This chain's CDR3 is CASSSLGGGRGTTFF. CDR3 DNA sequence: TGTGCCAGCAGCTCCCTCGGTGGGGGGCGAGGCACCACTTTCTTT.

The chain recombines TRBV7-9 with TRBJ1-4; maybe TRBD1 (6 bases). The germline V gene encodes CDR1 SEHNR and CDR2 FQNEAQ (reference sequence). The CDR3 consists of 16 residues. Trimming took 5 bases from V and 4 from J, leaving 17 bases between them. The CDR3 nucleotides are TGTGCCAGCAGCCCCAGGGGAGGCAGCCTTAATGAAAAACTGTTTTTT. Its protein product is CASSPRGGSLNEKLFF.

V is TRBV5-6 and J is TRBJ1-2, with D unresolved. CDR3 length equals 14 residues. CDR1 SGHDT and CDR2 YYEEEE come from the germline V gene. Trimming shortened V by 4 bases and J by 4 bases, and 14 bases separated the two germline ends. The CDR3 region has the DNA TGTGCCAGCAGCCCCCCGGGAGAACGCTATGGCTACACCTTC. Its translation: CASSPPGERYGYTF.

The rearrangement links TRBV9 to TRBJ2-7; 8 positions match TRBD1. The germline V gene encodes CDR1 SGDLS and CDR2 YYNGEE. Trimming removed 4 bases from V and 3 bases from J; junction bases left unmatched: 6. The CDR3 spans 14 residues. The CDR3 bases are TGTGCCAGCAGCCACCTTGGACAGGGCTACGAGCAGTACTTC. Translation: CASSHLGQGYEQYF.

The chain is built from TRBV18 and TRBJ2-6; a possible D gene is TRBD1 (5 bases). The V and J ends lost 6 bases and 2 bases respectively, with 14 bases between them. This CDR3 region has 16 residues. Germline CDR1 KGHSH, CDR2 LQKENI. The CDR3 loop reads CASSPIQGAGANVLTF. The CDR3 DNA is TGTGCCAGCTCCCCGATCCAGGGCGCTGGGGCCAACGTCCTGACTTTC.

This clone has just one count. The J gene is TRBJ1-2, the V gene TRBV7-9; D gene uncertain. The V gene's germline CDR1 is SEHNR and CDR2 FQNEAQ (reference sequence). The CDR3 loop spans 12 amino acids. Trimming shortened V by 6 bases and J by 1 base, and 6 bases separated the two germline ends. The CDR3 spells CASSNFNYGYTF. The CDR3 bases are TGTGCCAGCAGTAATTTTAACTATGGCTACACCTTC.

V usage is TRBV5-5 and J usage is TRBJ1-1; D unclear. The germline CDR1 and CDR2 sequences are SGHKS and YYEKEE (reference sequence). This CDR3 comprises 15 residues. V shed 3 bases and J shed 1 base, with 13 bases lying between them. CDR3 sequence (DNA): TGTGCCAGCAGCTGGACTACGACCCCGAACACTGAAGCTTTCTTT. This sequence encodes CASSWTTTPNTEAFF.

This clone was detected a few times. V is TRBV5-1 and J is TRBJ2-7; 8 nucleotides agree with TRBD1. The CDR3 runs to 14 residues. With 6 bases clipped from V and 1 base from J, the junction kept 6 bases outside the gene matches. The V gene's germline CDR1 is SGHRS and CDR2 YFSETQ. This CDR3 is CASKGQGGSYEQYF. CDR3 bases: TGCGCCAGCAAAGGACAGGGTGGGTCCTACGAGCAGTACTTC.

The chain uses TRBV28 and TRBJ2-7, with a tentative D call TRBD2 (5 bases). The germline V gene has CDR1 MDHEN and CDR2 SYDVKM. Trimming cost V 5 bases and J 4 bases, with 9 bases left between them. The CDR3 has 12 amino acids. The CDR3 DNA follows: TGTGCCAGCAGTCTAGCCCCGTACGAGCAGTACTTC. Protein product: CASSLAPYEQYF.

The chain recombines TRBV11-2 with TRBJ1-2; 8 nucleotides align to TRBD1. Losses at the gene ends were 4 bases for V and 3 bases for J; bases not matched to a gene: 4. The CDR3 loop spans 14 amino acids. The germline V gene has CDR1 SGHAT and CDR2 FQNNGV. The CDR3 sequence: CASSSGQGDYGYTF. The CDR3 region has the DNA TGTGCCAGCAGCTCCGGACAGGGTGACTATGGCTACACCTTC.

This chain connects TRBV19 to TRBJ2-2; the D gene is possibly TRBD1 (6 bases). The CDR3 is made up of 15 amino acids. Per the germline V gene, CDR1 is LNHDA and CDR2 is SQIVND (reference sequence). V dropped 10 bases and J dropped 0 bases, with 15 bases sitting between them. The CDR3 spells CATKTGTTNTGELFF. CDR3 nucleotides: TGTGCCACAAAAACCGGGACAACGAACACCGGGGAGCTGTTTTTT.

The CDR3 loop reads CASSYPETGALNTEAFF. CDR3 DNA: TGCGCCAGCAGCTACCCGGAGACAGGGGCTCTGAACACTGAAGCTTTCTTT. The J gene is TRBJ1-1, the V gene TRBV5-1; 8 nucleotides agree with TRBD1. The CDR3 loop spans 17 amino acids. Germline CDR1 SGHRS, CDR2 YFSETQ. V lost 3 bases and J lost 0; bases outside the gene matches: 10.

The chain employs TRBV12-5 and TRBJ2-7; D is ambiguous. The CDR3 is 10 amino acids. The germline V gene encodes CDR1 LGHNT and CDR2 FRNRAP. V gave up 10 bases and J gave up 3 bases, with 7 bases separating them. This CDR3 is CATLSYEQYF. The CDR3 region has the DNA TGTGCTACCCTCAGCTACGAGCAGTACTTC.

The chain links TRBV6-1 to TRBJ2-1; D unclear. The V end was cut by 3 bases, the J end by 8 bases, with 5 bases between. Germline assignment: CDR1 MNHNS and CDR2 SASEGT. The CDR3 loop spans 11 amino acids. CDR3 region: CASSDWYEQFF. The DNA for the CDR3 is TGTGCCAGCAGTGATTGGTATGAGCAGTTCTTC.

This chain links TRBV10-1 with TRBJ2-1; 7 bases agree with TRBD1. This CDR3 is 15 amino acids long. The ends lost 8 bases at V and 5 bases at J; junction bases unmatched: 12. Germline CDR1 WNHNN, CDR2 SYGVQD (reference sequence). The DNA for the CDR3 is TGCGCCAGCGGGACCGGGACAGCCTTAAACAATGAGCAGTTCTTC. This sequence encodes CASGTGTALNNEQFF.

The gene calls are TRBV5-1 and TRBJ1-5; D call uncertain. The V end lost 4 bases, the J end lost 0 bases, and 14 bases lay between the germline ends. Germline values: CDR1 SGHRS, CDR2 YFSETQ. The CDR3 runs to 16 residues. The CDR3 protein is CASSPQPVNSNQPQHF. The CDR3, as DNA: TGCGCCAGCAGCCCACAACCCGTTAATAGCAATCAGCCCCAGCATTTT.

The genes are TRBV29-1 and TRBJ1-1; TRBD1 matches at 7 bases. Germline V gene lookup returns CDR1 SQVTM and CDR2 ANQGSEA. This CDR3 is built from 13 residues. V trimming: 4 bases; J trimming: 1 base; junction bases outside the gene matches: 3. CDR3 region: CSVAPGGNTEAFF. DNA of the CDR3: TGCAGCGTTGCCCCAGGGGGGAACACTGAAGCTTTCTTT.

This sequence joins TRBV18 and TRBJ2-1; D is possibly TRBD1 or TRBD2 (6 bases each). In germline, CDR1 is KGHSH, CDR2 LQKENI. The CDR3 runs 16 residues. V lost 3 bases and J lost 8, with 20 bases in between. CDR3 residues: CASSPPGRGQPDEQFF. Written as DNA, the CDR3 is TGTGCCAGCTCACCCCCCGGACGGGGGCAACCCGATGAGCAGTTCTTC.

The rearrangement joins TRBV28 to TRBJ2-7, with a possible D match to TRBD2 (5 bases). CDR3 length: 15 residues. The V end was cut by 3 bases, the J end by 2 bases, with 14 bases between. CDR1 MDHEN and CDR2 SYDVKM come from the germline V gene. CDR3 bases: TGTGCCAGCAGTTTGCCAAGGACTGGCCCCTACGAGCAGTACTTC. It specifies CASSLPRTGPYEQYF.

A note on this clone: Its ends do not fully match the called genes, so a read error is possible. V and J are TRBV10-3 and TRBJ2-3; D unresolved. The CDR3 totals 15 residues. Germline V gives CDR1 ENHRY, CDR2 SYGVKD. The CDR3 bases are TGTGCCATCAGTGACAGATTTCCTCACACAAATACGCAGTATTTT. Protein: CAISDRFPHTNTQYF.

The chain couples TRBV5-1 to TRBJ2-2; D possibly corresponds to TRBD1 (6 bases). The CDR3 sequence is 15 residues long. The ends were cut back, 4 bases at V and 1 base at J, with 11 bases in the middle. CDR1 and CDR2 (germline): SGHRS, YFSETQ. The CDR3 loop is CASSGGTGNTGELFF. CDR3 nucleotides: TGCGCCAGCAGCGGGGGCACAGGGAACACCGGGGAGCTGTTTTTT.

The genes are TRBV5-4 and TRBJ1-5; 7 nucleotides match TRBD1. CDR3 length: 13 amino acids. Germline-derived CDR1 and CDR2 are SGHNT and YYREEE (reference sequence). Germline trimming cut 3 bases from V and 7 bases from J; bases unmatched to any gene: 4. The CDR3 reads CASSSGQNQPQHF. CDR3 DNA sequence: TGTGCCAGCAGCTCGGGACAGAACCAGCCCCAGCATTTT.

The chain is built from TRBV7-3 and TRBJ2-5, with no clear D. Germline CDR1 SGHTA, CDR2 FQGTGA. There are 13 residues in the CDR3. V lost 3 bases to trimming and J lost 0 bases, with 5 bases between them. The CDR3 is CASSLEYQETQYF. The CDR3 region has the DNA TGTGCCAGCAGCTTGGAGTACCAAGAGACCCAGTACTTC. Complete variable domain (other parts from reference TRBV7-3 and TRBJ2-5): GAGVSQTPSNKVTEKGKYVELRCDPISGHTALYWYRQSLGQGPEFLIYFQGTGAADDSGLPNDRFFAVRPEGSVSTLKIQRTERGDSAVYLCASSLEYQETQYFGPGTRLLVL.

This chain connects TRBV11-2 to TRBJ2-2; D tentatively reads TRBD1 or TRBD2 (6 bases each). The CDR3 sequence is 13 residues long. Between the trimmed V and J ends, which lost 5 bases and 4 bases, there was a span of 8 bases. The germline gives CDR1 SGHAT, CDR2 FQNNGV. The CDR3 DNA is TGTGCCAGCAGCGAGGGGGGCACCGGGGAGCTGTTTTTT. This translates into CASSEGGTGELFF.

The chain joins TRBV7-8 to TRBJ1-5, with TRBD1 matching 8 bases. The V segment lost 4 bases and the J segment 6 bases; nucleotides outside the gene matches: 5. The length of the CDR3 is 14 residues. Germline assignment: CDR1 SGHVS and CDR2 FQNEAQ. This CDR3 reads CASSSRDRRQPQHF. CDR3 coding DNA: TGTGCCAGCAGCTCCAGGGACAGGCGTCAGCCCCAGCATTTT.

V and J are TRBV2 and TRBJ1-2, with D perhaps TRBD1 (5 bases). The CDR3 covers 14 residues. The germline V gene has CDR1 SNHLY and CDR2 FYNNEI. V gave up 9 bases and J gave up 0 bases, with 14 bases separating them. DNA for the CDR3: TGTGCCAGTCAGGCAGGGTATACTAACTATGGCTACACCTTC. It specifies CASQAGYTNYGYTF.

The rearrangement joins TRBV3-1 (or the pseudogene TRBV3-2) to TRBJ1-1, with no clear D. In germline, CDR1 is LGHDT, CDR2 YNNKEL (reference sequence). V lost 1 base to trimming and J lost 0 bases, with 9 bases between them. The CDR3 runs 15 residues. The CDR3: CASSQGLGMNTEAFF. The CDR3, as DNA: TGTGCCAGCAGCCAAGGACTGGGAATGAACACTGAAGCTTTCTTT.

The chain combines TRBV18 with TRBJ1-5; a weak D match, TRBD1 (5 bases). CDR1 is KGHSH and CDR2 is LQKENI in the germline V gene. The CDR3 length is 15 residues. V was shortened by 2 bases and J by 3 bases, with 11 bases between the two germline ends. The CDR3 loop reads CASSPRGPTNQPQHF. In nucleotides, the CDR3 is TGTGCCAGCTCACCAAGGGGACCGACCAATCAGCCCCAGCATTTT.

The gene calls are TRBV29-1 and TRBJ1-2; 8 bases fit TRBD1. Germline V gene data show CDR1 as SQVTM and CDR2 as ANQGSEA. J lost 0 bases, V lost 6 bases, and 9 bases had no gene match. This CDR3 is 15 amino acids long. The CDR3 nucleotides are TGCAGCGTCGATGGACAGGGCTCAGCTAACTATGGCTACACCTTC. This sequence encodes CSVDGQGSANYGYTF.